This TCR beta chain was recorded in a study of blood T cells in healthy people across ages. Study conclusions and caveats: Changes in expanded clonotypes were possibly confounded, as the CMV status of donors was unknown.

Regarding this clonotype: The antigen remains unidentified.

Sample-barcoded 5' priming and a J-beta primer mix drove a second PCR of about 6 to 11 cycles. TCRdb recomputed calls from the 5' RACE reads with MiXCR, one row per CDR3 protein. The table includes around 1,000,000 distinct CDR3 sequences, about 23% detected once. The CDR3 has 13 residues. The germline V gene has CDR1 SQVTM and CDR2 ANQGSEA. V lost 8 bases and J lost 4, with 17 bases in between. This sample was shared with a second study, whose subject was T cells of mothers and their children.

Material: blood. The rearrangement links TRBV29-1 to TRBJ1-2, with a tentative D call TRBD1 (5 bases). The clonotype was recovered from a girl aged 2 to 10 in good health. CDR3 DNA sequence: TGCAGCTTTGGAGGCAGTGGGGGCTATGGCTACACCTTC. This sequence encodes CSFGGSGGYGYTF.